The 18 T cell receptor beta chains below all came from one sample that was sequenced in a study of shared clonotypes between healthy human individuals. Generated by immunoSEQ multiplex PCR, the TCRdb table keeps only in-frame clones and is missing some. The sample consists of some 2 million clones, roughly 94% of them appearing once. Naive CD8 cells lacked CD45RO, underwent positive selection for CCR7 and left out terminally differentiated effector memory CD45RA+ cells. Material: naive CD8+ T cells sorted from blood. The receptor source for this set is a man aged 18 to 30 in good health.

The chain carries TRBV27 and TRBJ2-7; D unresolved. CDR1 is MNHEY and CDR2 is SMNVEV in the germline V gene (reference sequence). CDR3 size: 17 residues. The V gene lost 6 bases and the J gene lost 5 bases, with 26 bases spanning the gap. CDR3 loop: CASRPRQKVHTYHEQYF. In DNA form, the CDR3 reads TGTGCCAGCAGGCCGCGTCAAAAAGTCCACACGTACCACGAGCAGTACTTC.

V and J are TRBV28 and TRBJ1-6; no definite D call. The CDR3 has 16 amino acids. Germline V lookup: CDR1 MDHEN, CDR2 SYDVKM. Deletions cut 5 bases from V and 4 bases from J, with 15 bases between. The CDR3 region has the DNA TGTGCCAGCAGTGAGTCCGGGGTCTCATATAATTCACCCCTCCACTTT. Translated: CASSESGVSYNSPLHF. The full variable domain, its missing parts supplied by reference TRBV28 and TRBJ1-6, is DVKVTQSSRYLVKRTGEKVFLECVQDMDHENMFWYRQDPGLGLRLIYFSYDVKMKEKGDIPEGYSVSREKKERFSLILESASTNQTSMYLCASSESGVSYNSPLHFGNGTRLTVT.

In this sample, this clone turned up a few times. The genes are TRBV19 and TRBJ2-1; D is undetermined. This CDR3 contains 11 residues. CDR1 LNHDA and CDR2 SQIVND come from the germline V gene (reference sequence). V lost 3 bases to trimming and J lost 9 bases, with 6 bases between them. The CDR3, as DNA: TGTGCCAGTAGTATTGGGCGTGAGCAGTTCTTC. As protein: CASSIGREQFF.

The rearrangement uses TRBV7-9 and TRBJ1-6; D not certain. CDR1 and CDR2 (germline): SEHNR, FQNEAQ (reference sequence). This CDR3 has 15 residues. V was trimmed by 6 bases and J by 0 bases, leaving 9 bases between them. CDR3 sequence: CASRDTSSYNSPLHF. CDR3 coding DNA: TGTGCCAGCAGAGATACAAGCTCCTATAATTCACCCCTCCACTTT. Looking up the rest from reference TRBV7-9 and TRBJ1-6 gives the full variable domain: DTGVSQNPRHKITKRGQNVTFRCDPISEHNRLYWYRQTLGQGPEFLTYFQNEAQLEKSRLLSDRFSAERPKGSFSTLEIQRTEQGDSAMYLCASRDTSSYNSPLHFGNGTRLTVT.

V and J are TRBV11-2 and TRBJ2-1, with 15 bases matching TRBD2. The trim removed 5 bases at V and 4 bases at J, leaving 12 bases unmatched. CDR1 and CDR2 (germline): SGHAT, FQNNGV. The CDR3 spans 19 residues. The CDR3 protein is CASSPTYGTSGGPYNEQFF. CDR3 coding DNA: TGTGCCAGCAGCCCGACCTATGGGACTAGCGGGGGGCCATACAATGAGCAGTTCTTC.

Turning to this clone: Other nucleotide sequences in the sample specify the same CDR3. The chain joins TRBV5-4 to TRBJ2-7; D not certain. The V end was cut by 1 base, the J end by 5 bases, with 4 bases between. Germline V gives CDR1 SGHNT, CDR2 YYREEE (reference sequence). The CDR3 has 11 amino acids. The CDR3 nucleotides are TGTGCCAGCAGCTTGCTGGACGAGCAGTACTTC. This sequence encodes CASSLLDEQYF. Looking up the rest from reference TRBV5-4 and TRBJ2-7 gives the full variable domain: ETGVTQSPTHLIKTRGQQVTLRCSSQSGHNTVSWYQQALGQGPQFIFQYYREEENGRGNFPPRFSGLQFPNYSSELNVNALELDDSALYLCASSLLDEQYFGPGTRLTVT.

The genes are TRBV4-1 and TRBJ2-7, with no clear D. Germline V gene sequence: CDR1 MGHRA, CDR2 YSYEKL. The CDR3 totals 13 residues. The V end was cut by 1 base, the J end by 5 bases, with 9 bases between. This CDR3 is CASSQAILDEQYF. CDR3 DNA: TGCGCCAGCAGCCAAGCTATTCTGGACGAGCAGTACTTC.

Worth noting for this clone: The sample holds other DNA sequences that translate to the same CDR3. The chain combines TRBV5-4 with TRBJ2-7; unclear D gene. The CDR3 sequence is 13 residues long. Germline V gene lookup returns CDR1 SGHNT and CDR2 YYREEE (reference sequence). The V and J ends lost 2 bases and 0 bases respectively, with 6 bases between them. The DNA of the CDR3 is TGTGCCAGCAGCTTTTTTGGCTCCTACGAGCAGTACTTC. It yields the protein CASSFFGSYEQYF.

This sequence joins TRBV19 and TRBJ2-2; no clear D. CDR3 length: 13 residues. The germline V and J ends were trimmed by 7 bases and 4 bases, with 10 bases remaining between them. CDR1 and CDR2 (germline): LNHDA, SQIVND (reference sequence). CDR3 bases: TGTGCCAGTAATGTGGGCGGCACCGGGGAGCTGTTTTTT. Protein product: CASNVGGTGELFF.

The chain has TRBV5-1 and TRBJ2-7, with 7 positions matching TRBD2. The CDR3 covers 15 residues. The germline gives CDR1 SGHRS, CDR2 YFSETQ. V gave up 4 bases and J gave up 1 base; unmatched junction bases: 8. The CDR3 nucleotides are TGCGCCAGCAGCCCCGGACTAGTATATTCCTACGAGCAGTACTTC. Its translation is CASSPGLVYSYEQYF.

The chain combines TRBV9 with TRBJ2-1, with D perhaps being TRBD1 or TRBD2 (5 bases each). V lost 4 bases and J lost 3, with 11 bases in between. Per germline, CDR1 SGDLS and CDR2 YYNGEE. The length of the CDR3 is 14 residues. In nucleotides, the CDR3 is TGTGCCAGCAGCTCCATGGGGGACTACAATGAGCAGTTCTTC. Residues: CASSSMGDYNEQFF.

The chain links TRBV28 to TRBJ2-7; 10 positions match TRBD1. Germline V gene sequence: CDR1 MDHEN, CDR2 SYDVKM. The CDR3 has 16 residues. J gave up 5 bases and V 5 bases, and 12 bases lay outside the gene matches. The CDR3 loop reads CASSLGTGAQGDEQYF. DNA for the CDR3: TGTGCCAGCAGTCTAGGGACAGGGGCCCAAGGGGACGAGCAGTACTTC.

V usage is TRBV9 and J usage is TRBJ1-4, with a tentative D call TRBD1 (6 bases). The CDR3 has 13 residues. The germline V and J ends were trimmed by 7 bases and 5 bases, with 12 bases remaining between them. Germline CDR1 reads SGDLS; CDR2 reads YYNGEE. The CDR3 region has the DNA TGTGCCAGCTCCGGGGGCGAGAATGAAAAACTGTTTTTT. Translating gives CASSGGENEKLFF.

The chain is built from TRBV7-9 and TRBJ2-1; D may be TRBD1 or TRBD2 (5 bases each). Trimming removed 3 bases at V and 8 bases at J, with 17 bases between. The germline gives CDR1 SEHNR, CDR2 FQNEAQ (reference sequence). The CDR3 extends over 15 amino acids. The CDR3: CASSFLGERKDEQFF. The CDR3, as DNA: TGTGCCAGCAGCTTCTTGGGGGAGCGAAAGGATGAGCAGTTCTTC. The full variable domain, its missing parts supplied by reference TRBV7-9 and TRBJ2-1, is DTGVSQNPRHKITKRGQNVTFRCDPISEHNRLYWYRQTLGQGPEFLTYFQNEAQLEKSRLLSDRFSAERPKGSFSTLEIQRTEQGDSAMYLCASSFLGERKDEQFFGPGTRLTVL.

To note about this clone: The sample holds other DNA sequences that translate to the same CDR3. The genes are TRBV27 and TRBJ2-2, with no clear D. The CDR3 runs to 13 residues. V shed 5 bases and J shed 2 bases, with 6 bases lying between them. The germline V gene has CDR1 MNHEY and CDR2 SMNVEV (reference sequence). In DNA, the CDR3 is TGTGCCAGCAGTCCGACTAACACCGGGGAGCTGTTTTTT. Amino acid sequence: CASSPTNTGELFF.

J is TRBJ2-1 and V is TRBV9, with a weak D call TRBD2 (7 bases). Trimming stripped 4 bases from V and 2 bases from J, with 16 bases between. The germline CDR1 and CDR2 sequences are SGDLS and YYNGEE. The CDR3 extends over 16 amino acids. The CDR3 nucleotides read TGTGCCAGCAGCCCATCGGGGGGCCTAACCTACAATGAGCAGTTCTTC. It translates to CASSPSGGLTYNEQFF.

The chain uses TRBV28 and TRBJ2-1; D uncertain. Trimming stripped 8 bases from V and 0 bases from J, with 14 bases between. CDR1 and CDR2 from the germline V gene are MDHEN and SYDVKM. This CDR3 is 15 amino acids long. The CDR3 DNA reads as TGTGCCAGCGCCTCCCACCCCGGCTCCTACAATGAGCAGTTCTTC. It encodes CASASHPGSYNEQFF.

The CDR3 nucleotides are TGTGCCAGCAGTGAATGGACGGGGGGGCCTGGTGAGCAGTTCTTC. Protein sequence: CASSEWTGGPGEQFF. The rearrangement joins TRBV6-1 to TRBJ2-1; 8 nucleotides align to TRBD2. Germline V gene data show CDR1 as MNHNS and CDR2 as SASEGT. V was pared by 2 bases and J by 9 bases, with 9 bases of the junction left unmatched. The CDR3 extends over 15 amino acids.